These 27 T cell receptor beta chains were sequenced from one sample in a study of persistence of HIV-infected CD4 T cells. An overlapping HIV-1 Gag peptide pool stimulated these cells at about 0.94 ug/peptide/mL. CD4+ T cells upregulating both CD40 ligand and CD69 were sorted as responding cells. These receptors have no identified antigens. This was the immunoSEQ version 4 assay in survey mode. Produced via immunoSEQ multiplex PCR; TCRdb's table is partial and in-frame only. The sample contains about 9,200 clones, more than 70% of which appear only once. This specimen consisted of CD4+ T cells sorted from PBMCs after 18-hour stimulation, obtained from a patient who received antiretroviral therapy. These receptors all come from an adult woman with HIV who was CMV-seropositive.

This clone has more than one count but fewer than ten. This chain joins TRBV4-2 and TRBJ1-1, with D possibly TRBD1 on 5 matching bases. CDR1 and CDR2 from the germline V gene are LGHNA and YNFKEQ. CDR3 length equals 16 residues. V lost 0 bases, J lost 3 bases, and 14 bases lay in between. The CDR3 protein is CASSQDAVGTDTEAFF. CDR3 nucleotide sequence: TGTGCCAGCAGCCAAGATGCGGTGGGGACGGACACTGAAGCTTTCTTT.

The chain employs TRBV30 and TRBJ2-3, with 7 nucleotides matching TRBD2. The V and J ends lost 5 bases and 6 bases, in that order; junction bases with no gene match: 2. The CDR3 length is 11 residues. Germline V lookup: CDR1 GTSNPN, CDR2 SVGIG (reference sequence). The CDR3 reads CAWGAGDTQYF. The CDR3 region has the DNA TGTGCCTGGGGAGCGGGGGATACGCAGTATTTT.

This chain links TRBV6-2 or TRBV6-3 with TRBJ2-7; 10 nucleotides agree with TRBD2. Germline V CDR1 and CDR2: MNHEY, SVGEGT. CDR3 length: 16 residues. Trimming removed 3 bases from V and 4 bases from J; junction bases left unmatched: 9. This chain's CDR3 is CASSYKQREGRYEQYF. CDR3 bases: TGTGCCAGCAGTTATAAGCAGCGGGAGGGCCGATACGAGCAGTACTTC.

J is TRBJ1-1 and V is TRBV25-1; perhaps TRBD1 as D (6 bases). The V end was cut by 6 bases, the J end by 1 base, with 9 bases between. The CDR3 is 13 amino acids. CDR1 and CDR2 (germline): MGHDK, SYGVNS. CDR3 amino acids: CASSGDTNTEAFF. The DNA for the CDR3 is TGTGCCAGCAGCGGGGACACGAACACTGAAGCTTTCTTT.

This chain joins TRBV5-1 and TRBJ2-7, with 9 positions matching TRBD2. After removal of 3 bases from V and 1 base from J, the junction contained 11 bases not matched to a gene. The CDR3 runs 17 residues. Per germline, CDR1 SGHRS and CDR2 YFSETQ. CDR3 protein: CASSWTLAGLGSYEQYF. The CDR3 region has the DNA TGCGCCAGCAGCTGGACTCTAGCGGGGCTTGGGTCCTACGAGCAGTACTTC.

This clone was seen a few times. This chain links TRBV5-1 with TRBJ2-7, with TRBD1 matching over 8 bases. CDR3 length: 15 residues. Losses at the gene ends were 0 bases for V and 6 bases for J; bases not matched to a gene: 8. The germline CDR1 and CDR2 sequences are SGHRS and YFSETQ. In nucleotides, the CDR3 is TGCGCCAGCAGCTTGGCCTTAGGACAGGGCGGCGAGCAGTACTTC. The encoded protein is CASSLALGQGGEQYF.

This chain connects TRBV15 to TRBJ1-4; D might be TRBD1 (5 bases). The germline V gene encodes CDR1 LNHNV and CDR2 YYDKDF (reference sequence). This CDR3 has 13 residues. Trimming removed 2 bases at V and 14 bases at J, with 15 bases between. The CDR3 coding sequence is TGTGCCACCAGCAGACCCAAGTTGGGGGACCTGTTTTTT. It translates to CATSRPKLGDLFF.

The chain uses TRBV14 and TRBJ2-5, with unresolved D. Per the germline V gene, CDR1 is SGHDN and CDR2 is FVKESK. Deletions cut 0 bases from V and 5 bases from J, with 25 bases between. This CDR3 is built from 19 residues. The CDR3, as DNA: TGTGCCAGCAGCCAAGATTTCAGGATTGCAGTGGGCGTTCGGGAGACCCAGTACTTC. It encodes CASSQDFRIAVGVRETQYF.

The rearrangement links TRBV6-5 to TRBJ2-4; D assignment may be TRBD1 or TRBD2 (7 bases each). Per germline, CDR1 MNHEY and CDR2 SVGAGI. This CDR3 comprises 14 residues. V was shortened by 6 bases and J by 5 bases, with 14 bases between the two germline ends. CDR3 nucleotide sequence: TGTGCCAGCAGACCCCAGGGGGGGGAAAACATTCAGTACTTC. Protein product: CASRPQGGENIQYF.

J is TRBJ1-5 and V is TRBV10-3; D is possibly TRBD1 (5 bases). The CDR3 runs to 16 residues. The V gene's germline CDR1 is ENHRY and CDR2 SYGVKD. Trimming removed 4 bases at V and 11 bases at J, with 24 bases between. The CDR3, as DNA: TGTGCCATCAGTGGGAAGGAAGGGACCCATTTGTTGGCCCAGCATTTT. Translation: CAISGKEGTHLLAQHF.

V gene TRBV5-1 combines with J gene TRBJ1-6; D might be TRBD1 (5 bases). Germline loops: CDR1 SGHRS, CDR2 YFSETQ. The CDR3 covers 14 residues. Trimming removed 0 bases from V and 6 bases from J, with 7 bases in between. CDR3 coding DNA: TGCGCCAGCAGCTTGGCAGGGAGTAATTCACCCCTCCACTTT. Translated, it gives CASSLAGSNSPLHF. The full variable domain, completed using reference TRBV5-1 and TRBJ1-6, is KAGVTQTPRYLIKTRGQQVTLSCSPISGHRSVSWYQQTPGQGLQFLFEYFSETQRNKGNFPGRFSGRQFSNSRSEMNVSTLELGDSALYLCASSLAGSNSPLHFGNGTRLTVT.

CDR3: CASSPGAGDSGGELFF. The CDR3 region has the DNA TGTGCCAGCTCACCAGGGGCAGGGGACTCCGGCGGGGAGCTGTTTTTT. This sequence joins TRBV18 and TRBJ2-2; possibly TRBD1 or TRBD2 for D (6 bases each). Germline CDR1 is KGHSH and CDR2 is LQKENI. The length of the CDR3 is 16 residues. V was trimmed by 2 bases and J by 7 bases, leaving 17 bases between them.

Remarks on this clone: A read error may account for a junction end that differs from germline. The rearrangement links TRBV6-5 to TRBJ1-1; D remains ambiguous. Germline V gene sequence: CDR1 MNHEY, CDR2 SVGAGI. This CDR3 spans 14 amino acids. The CDR3 sequence: CASSYSRGNPEAFF. As DNA, the CDR3 is TGTGCCAGCAGTTACTCGAGAGGGAACCCTGAAGCTTTCTTT.

The V gene is TRBV27, the J gene TRBJ1-2; D unclear. V lost 5 bases to trimming and J lost 6 bases, with 13 bases between them. The germline CDR1 and CDR2 sequences are MNHEY and SMNVEV (reference sequence). The CDR3 extends over 13 amino acids. The CDR3 DNA sequence: TGTGCCAGCAGTCCCAGTGAACGGAATGGCTACACCTTC. Amino acid sequence: CASSPSERNGYTF.

The rearrangement joins TRBV6-5 to TRBJ1-1, with D unclear. From germline, CDR1 is MNHEY and CDR2 SVGAGI. CDR3 size: 13 residues. The V gene lost 4 bases and the J gene lost 1 base, with 7 bases spanning the gap. The CDR3 sequence: CASSSVPNTEAFF. In DNA, the CDR3 is TGTGCCAGCAGTTCGGTTCCGAACACTGAAGCTTTCTTT.

V gene TRBV5-1 combines with J gene TRBJ1-1; the D gene is possibly TRBD1 (6 bases). Trimming pared 5 bases from V and 1 base from J, leaving 12 bases between. This CDR3 has 14 residues. Germline assignment: CDR1 SGHRS and CDR2 YFSETQ. The CDR3 DNA is TGCGCCAGCAGGTACAGGGAAGGGAACACTGAAGCTTTCTTT. Residues: CASRYREGNTEAFF.

This clone was seen just once. CDR3 bases: TGTGCCTGGAGTTGGGAGACAGGGCGCGGGACCCAGTACTTC. This codes for CAWSWETGRGTQYF. This chain uses TRBV30 with TRBJ2-5; 7 bases line up with TRBD1. The CDR3 extends over 14 amino acids. V dropped 2 bases and J dropped 7; count of bases not matched to a gene: 10. Germline-derived CDR1 and CDR2 are GTSNPN and SVGIG (reference sequence). Complete variable domain (other parts from reference TRBV30 and TRBJ2-5): SQTIHQWPATLVQPVGSPLSLECTVEGTSNPNLYWYRQAAGRGLQLLFYSVGIGQISSEVPQNLSASRPQDRQFILSSKKLLLSDSGFYLCAWSWETGRGTQYFGPGTRLLVL.

The chain joins TRBV24-1 to TRBJ2-5, with D possibly matching TRBD2 (5 bases). Germline V gene sequence: CDR1 KGHDR, CDR2 SFDVKD. This CDR3 has 15 amino acids. Trimming took 5 bases from V and 2 from J, leaving 14 bases between them. Here the CDR3 reads CATSAARAAQETQYF. Written as DNA, the CDR3 is TGTGCCACCAGTGCGGCGCGGGCCGCTCAAGAGACCCAGTACTTC.

This clone was counted a single time. The chain combines TRBV14 with TRBJ1-3; tentatively, D is TRBD1 (5 bases). CDR3 size: 16 residues. V lost 5 bases, J lost 1 base, and 15 bases lay in between. CDR1 and CDR2 (germline): SGHDN, FVKESK. The CDR3 here is CASSVLGPSSGNTIYF. The CDR3, as DNA: TGTGCCAGCAGCGTGCTGGGGCCGTCTTCTGGAAACACCATATATTTT.

This rearrangement joins TRBV12-3 or TRBV12-4 to TRBJ1-1; D gene ambiguous. The germline V and J ends were trimmed by 7 bases and 2 bases, with 11 bases remaining between them. The CDR3 has 13 residues. The DNA of the CDR3 is TGTGCCAGCATAAAAACCTACAACACTGAAGCTTTCTTT. Residues: CASIKTYNTEAFF.

This chain uses TRBV7-3 with TRBJ2-1; 10 nucleotides align to TRBD1. The CDR3 runs to 16 residues. CDR1 is SGHTA and CDR2 is FQGTGA in the germline V gene. The trim removed 5 bases at V and 7 bases at J, leaving 11 bases unmatched. CDR3 bases: TGTGCCAGCAGCCTAGTACCGGGACAGGGGAGGAATGAGCAGTTCTTC. Its protein product is CASSLVPGQGRNEQFF.

The chain links TRBV30 to TRBJ1-1; D perhaps matches TRBD1 (5 bases). The CDR3 extends over 14 amino acids. V was pared by 8 bases and J by 4 bases, with 20 bases between. CDR1 and CDR2 (germline): GTSNPN, SVGIG (reference sequence). For the CDR3, the DNA is TGTGCCGGAACAAACAGGAATTCGGGCACTGAAGCTTTCTTT. Its protein product is CAGTNRNSGTEAFF.

A few counts support this clone. This chain links TRBV19 with TRBJ1-5, with a tentative D call TRBD1 (6 bases). The CDR3 is made up of 13 amino acids. Trimming left V 6 bases short and J 4 bases short, with 10 bases between. Germline V gene lookup returns CDR1 LNHDA and CDR2 SQIVND (reference sequence). Written as DNA, the CDR3 is TGTGCCAGTAGACTACAGGGAAATCAGCCCCAGCATTTT. Residues: CASRLQGNQPQHF.

Written as DNA, the CDR3 is TGTGCCAGCAGCTTAATCTGGGCAGATACAGATACGCAGTATTTT. Translated: CASSLIWADTDTQYF. This rearrangement joins TRBV11-1 to TRBJ2-3; no firm D call. Trimming took 2 bases from V and 3 from J, leaving 12 bases between them. This CDR3 has 15 amino acids. The germline CDR1 and CDR2 sequences are SGHAT and FQDESV (reference sequence).

J is TRBJ1-5 and V is TRBV27; D is unclear. The CDR3 covers 15 residues. The ends were cut back, 2 bases at V and 6 bases at J, with 14 bases in the middle. The germline V gene has CDR1 MNHEY and CDR2 SMNVEV (reference sequence). The DNA of the CDR3 is TGTGCCAGCAGTTTAATGATGGGCTCCGGTCAGCCCCAGCATTTT. Residues: CASSLMMGSGQPQHF.

This rearrangement joins TRBV5-5 to TRBJ2-7; 9 nucleotides match TRBD1. J lost 3 bases, V lost 4 bases, and 17 bases had no gene match. Germline V gene sequence: CDR1 SGHKS, CDR2 YYEKEE (reference sequence). CDR3 length: 18 amino acids. The CDR3 spells CASSPRPWIGTGFYEQYF. In DNA form, the CDR3 reads TGTGCCAGCAGCCCCCGGCCGTGGATCGGGACAGGGTTCTACGAGCAGTACTTC. The full variable domain, rest sourced from reference TRBV5-5 and TRBJ2-7, is DAGVTQSPTHLIKTRGQQVTLRCSPISGHKSVSWYQQVLGQGPQFIFQYYEKEERGRGNFPDRFSARQFPNYSSELNVNALLLGDSALYLCASSPRPWIGTGFYEQYFGPGTRLTVT.

V gene TRBV6-5 combines with J gene TRBJ2-1; D may match TRBD1 or TRBD2 (6 bases each). This CDR3 region has 15 residues. The ends were cut back, 6 bases at V and 4 bases at J, with 16 bases in the middle. Germline V lookup: CDR1 MNHEY, CDR2 SVGAGI. In DNA form, the CDR3 reads TGTGCCAGCAGGGGGGCCAGGGGACTTTACAATGAGCAGTTCTTC. Residues: CASRGARGLYNEQFF.